Each of the 18 T cell receptor beta chains below was sequenced from the same sample in a study of a mutant IDH1 vaccine in newly diagnosed glioma. As for time point: week 23, last vaccination. It was 300 ug of mutant IDH1 20-mer peptide that made up each vaccine dose, given with topical imiquimod. The protocol was immunoSEQ multiplex PCR, while the TCRdb copy is restricted to in-frame clones and leaves out a portion. The sample has about 60,000 clones, over 75% seen once. These TCRs' antigens remain unknown. The sequenced sample was PBMCs, obtained from a glioma patient whose treatment included an IDH1 peptide vaccine. The receptors originated from a young man with glioma.

This chain connects TRBV7-9 to TRBJ1-1; no clear D. The CDR3 sequence is 12 residues long. V lost 6 bases and J lost 2, with 7 bases in between. Germline-derived CDR1 and CDR2 are SEHNR and FQNEAQ (reference sequence). In DNA, the CDR3 is TGTGCCAGCAGTGAATTTAACACTGAAGCTTTCTTT. This translates into CASSEFNTEAFF.

The chain is built from TRBV7-2 and TRBJ1-5, with 7 bases that match TRBD1. CDR1 is SGHTA and CDR2 is FQGNSA in the germline V gene. CDR3 length equals 15 residues. J was trimmed by 6 bases and V by 6 bases; bases with no gene match: 11. The CDR3 reads CASSGGRGLGQPQHF. In nucleotides, the CDR3 is TGTGCCAGCAGTGGCGGCAGGGGGTTAGGTCAGCCCCAGCATTTT.

The rearrangement links TRBV13 to TRBJ1-1; tentative D call: TRBD1 (5 bases). Germline lookup yields CDR1 PRHDT and CDR2 FYEKMQ (reference sequence). V gave up 6 bases and J gave up 1 base, with 9 bases separating them. This CDR3 is built from 13 residues. The CDR3: CASRGARNTEAFF. CDR3 coding DNA: TGTGCCAGCAGAGGGGCTCGGAACACTGAAGCTTTCTTT.

V and J are TRBV7-2 and TRBJ1-1, with D possibly matching TRBD1 (6 bases). The CDR3 is 14 amino acids. The germline CDR1 and CDR2 sequences are SGHTA and FQGNSA. V was cut by 4 bases and J by 5 bases, with 14 bases left in between. CDR3 bases: TGTGCCAGCAGCTCCAGCTCCGGGACAACTGAAGCTTTCTTT. Amino acid sequence: CASSSSSGTTEAFF.

The rearrangement links TRBV10-3 to TRBJ1-5, with D possibly matching TRBD1 (5 bases). Trimming shortened V by 6 bases and J by 5 bases, and 11 bases separated the two germline ends. There are 13 residues in the CDR3. The germline V gene has CDR1 ENHRY and CDR2 SYGVKD. CDR3 loop: CAIRQGLDQPQHF. The CDR3 DNA is TGTGCCATCAGGCAGGGTCTGGATCAGCCCCAGCATTTT.

The V gene is TRBV6-5, the J gene TRBJ1-3; weak D call: TRBD1 (5 bases). Germline V CDR1 and CDR2: MNHEY, SVGAGI. This CDR3 contains 16 residues. V was cut by 0 bases and J by 3 bases, with 12 bases left in between. The CDR3 bases are TGTGCCAGCAGTTACTCAGGGGCAGGGTATGGAAACACCATATATTTT. This gives the protein CASSYSGAGYGNTIYF.

In DNA form, the CDR3 reads TGTGCCTGGAGGGATGGAAGCGTCTACAATGAGCAGTTCTTC. The encoded protein is CAWRDGSVYNEQFF. The rearrangement links TRBV30 to TRBJ2-1; D unclear. Germline V lookup: CDR1 GTSNPN, CDR2 SVGIG (reference sequence). V was shortened by 3 bases and J by 3 bases, with 12 bases between the two germline ends. This CDR3 spans 14 amino acids. Complete variable domain (other parts from reference TRBV30 and TRBJ2-1): SQTIHQWPATLVQPVGSPLSLECTVEGTSNPNLYWYRQAAGRGLQLLFYSVGIGQISSEVPQNLSASRPQDRQFILSSKKLLLSDSGFYLCAWRDGSVYNEQFFGPGTRLTVL.

V usage is TRBV14 and J usage is TRBJ1-1; TRBD1 aligns across 9 bases. V shed 4 bases, J shed 10 bases, and the junction held 7 bases outside the gene matches. CDR3 length: 13 residues. Per germline, CDR1 SGHDN and CDR2 FVKESK. CDR3 nucleotides: TGTGCCAGCAGCCGCCGGACAGGGGAGGGAGCTTTCTTT. Its protein is CASSRRTGEGAFF.

The gene calls are TRBV30 and TRBJ1-5; TRBD1 matches 7 bases. The CDR3 totals 13 residues. CDR1 and CDR2 (germline): GTSNPN, SVGIG (reference sequence). V lost 3 bases, J lost 6 bases, and 5 bases stayed unmatched. This CDR3 reads CAWSRDSFQPQHF. The CDR3 nucleotides read TGTGCCTGGAGCCGGGACAGTTTTCAGCCCCAGCATTTT.

In this sample, this clone turned up once. The chain is built from TRBV5-6 and TRBJ2-3; D is undetermined. With 4 bases removed from V and 4 bases from J, the gap between germline ends came to 10 bases. Germline V gives CDR1 SGHDT, CDR2 YYEEEE. The CDR3 runs to 13 residues. The CDR3 bases are TGTGCCAGCAGCACGGGTAGTGCAGATACGCAGTATTTT. Its translation: CASSTGSADTQYF.

This chain joins TRBV5-6 and TRBJ2-5; no definite D call. The CDR3 length is 14 residues. Germline CDR1 reads SGHDT; CDR2 reads YYEEEE. The ends were cut back, 3 bases at V and 1 base at J, with 10 bases in the middle. DNA of the CDR3: TGTGCCAGCAGCTCCCCGACCACCCAAGAGACCCAGTACTTC. Amino acid sequence: CASSSPTTQETQYF.

The chain combines TRBV5-1 with TRBJ1-2; 12 bases are shared with TRBD1. V shed 4 bases, J shed 8 bases, and the junction held 6 bases outside the gene matches. CDR1 and CDR2 from the germline V gene are SGHRS and YFSETQ. The CDR3 runs to 14 residues. In DNA form, the CDR3 reads TGCGCCAGCAGCAGATGGGACAGGGGGCTAGGCTACACCTTC. This translates into CASSRWDRGLGYTF.

Written as DNA, the CDR3 is TGTGCCAGCAGCCCTACGGCTAGCGGGAGCCACGAGCAGTACTTC. It codes for CASSPTASGSHEQYF. The chain employs TRBV5-4 and TRBJ2-7; 10 bases are a match to TRBD2. Looked up from germline, CDR1 is SGHNT and CDR2 is YYREEE (reference sequence). After removal of 4 bases from V and 5 bases from J, the junction contained 9 bases not matched to a gene. The CDR3 consists of 15 residues.

The chain uses TRBV6-6 and TRBJ2-3, with D possibly TRBD2 on 5 matching bases. The V gene's germline CDR1 is MNHNY and CDR2 SVGAGI (reference sequence). V dropped 5 bases and J dropped 1 base, with 16 bases sitting between them. The CDR3 runs to 16 residues. The CDR3: CASSMRNPGGTDTQYF. The CDR3 DNA sequence: TGTGCCAGCAGTATGCGTAATCCCGGGGGCACAGATACGCAGTATTTT.

The rearrangement links TRBV6-1 to TRBJ2-2; D uncertain. The V end lost 6 bases, the J end lost 6 bases, and 11 bases lay between the germline ends. CDR1 is MNHNS and CDR2 is SASEGT in the germline V gene. This CDR3 comprises 13 residues. CDR3 protein: CASSKQLPGELFF. The CDR3 bases are TGTGCCAGCAGCAAACAACTTCCCGGGGAGCTGTTTTTT.

This clone turned up a few times. V gene TRBV5-8 combines with J gene TRBJ1-1; D not resolved. Trimming took off 6 bases at V and 11 bases at J, with 17 bases between the two ends. The CDR3 covers 12 residues. CDR1 SGHTS and CDR2 YDEGEE come from the germline V gene. CDR3 in amino acids: CASTYVRALAFF. Written as DNA, the CDR3 is TGTGCCAGCACCTATGTACGGGCTCTGGCTTTCTTT.

The chain couples TRBV30 to TRBJ2-7, with D unclear. CDR3 size: 11 residues. V was trimmed by 2 bases and J by 4 bases, leaving 6 bases between them. Germline V gene data show CDR1 as GTSNPN and CDR2 as SVGIG (reference sequence). CDR3 sequence reads: CAWSSTYEQYF. In nucleotides, the CDR3 is TGTGCCTGGAGTTCTACTTACGAGCAGTACTTC.

This clone was observed a handful of times. The chain carries TRBV7-3 and TRBJ1-1; possible D gene TRBD1, 6 bases. With 5 bases removed from V and 5 bases from J, the gap between germline ends came to 15 bases. CDR3 length: 14 residues. The V gene's germline CDR1 is SGHTA and CDR2 FQGTGA. The CDR3 region is CASSQIGQLTEAFF. CDR3 nucleotides: TGTGCCAGCAGCCAAATCGGACAGTTGACTGAAGCTTTCTTT.